A single sample is the source of the 2 T cell receptor beta chains below, sequenced in a study of CD8 T cells in ankylosing spondylitis. TCRdb re-derived calls from the 5' RACE reads in MiXCR, one entry per CDR3 protein. The table lists some 95,000 distinct CDR3 sequences, about 9% of them singletons. Sequencing used blood, either unsorted or a sorted T cell fraction (not recorded which). The receptors were gathered from a male donor with ankylosing spondylitis or in good health (not recorded which).

This clonotype was counted many times. The CDR3 DNA is TGCAGCGTTGAGGACCCAAACTATGGCTACACCTTC. It encodes CSVEDPNYGYTF. The V and J genes are TRBV29-1 and TRBJ1-2; no clear D. This CDR3 comprises 12 residues. The germline V and J ends were trimmed by 3 bases and 2 bases, with 7 bases remaining between them. Germline V gene lookup returns CDR1 SQVTM and CDR2 ANQGSEA.

Regarding this clonotype: A read error may be the cause here, since a much bigger clone is one base away. V usage is TRBV7-6 and J usage is TRBJ1-6; weak D call: TRBD1 (6 bases). The CDR3 is made up of 14 amino acids. The germline gives CDR1 SGHVS, CDR2 FNYEAQ. The chain's CDR3 is CANSPTGSGSPLHF. The CDR3, as DNA: TGTGCCAACAGCCCAACAGGGTCGGGGTCACCCCTCCACTTT.